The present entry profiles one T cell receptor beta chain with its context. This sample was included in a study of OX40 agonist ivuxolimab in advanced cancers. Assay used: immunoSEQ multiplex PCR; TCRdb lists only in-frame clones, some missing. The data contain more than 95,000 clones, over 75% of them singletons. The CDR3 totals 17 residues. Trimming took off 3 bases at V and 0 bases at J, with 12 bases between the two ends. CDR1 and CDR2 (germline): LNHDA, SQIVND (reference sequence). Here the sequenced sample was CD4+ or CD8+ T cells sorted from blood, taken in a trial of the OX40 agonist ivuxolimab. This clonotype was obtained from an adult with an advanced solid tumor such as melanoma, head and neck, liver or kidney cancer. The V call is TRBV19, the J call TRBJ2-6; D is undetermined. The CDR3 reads CASSMTSRVSGANVLTF. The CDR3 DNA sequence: TGTGCCAGTAGTATGACATCGCGCGTCTCTGGGGCCAACGTCCTGACTTTC. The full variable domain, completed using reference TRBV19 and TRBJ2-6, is DGGITQSPKYLFRKEGQNVTLSCEQNLNHDAMYWYRQDPGQGLRLIYYSQIVNDFQKGDIAEGYSVSREKKESFPLTVTSAQKNPTAFYLCASSMTSRVSGANVLTFGAGSRLTVL.